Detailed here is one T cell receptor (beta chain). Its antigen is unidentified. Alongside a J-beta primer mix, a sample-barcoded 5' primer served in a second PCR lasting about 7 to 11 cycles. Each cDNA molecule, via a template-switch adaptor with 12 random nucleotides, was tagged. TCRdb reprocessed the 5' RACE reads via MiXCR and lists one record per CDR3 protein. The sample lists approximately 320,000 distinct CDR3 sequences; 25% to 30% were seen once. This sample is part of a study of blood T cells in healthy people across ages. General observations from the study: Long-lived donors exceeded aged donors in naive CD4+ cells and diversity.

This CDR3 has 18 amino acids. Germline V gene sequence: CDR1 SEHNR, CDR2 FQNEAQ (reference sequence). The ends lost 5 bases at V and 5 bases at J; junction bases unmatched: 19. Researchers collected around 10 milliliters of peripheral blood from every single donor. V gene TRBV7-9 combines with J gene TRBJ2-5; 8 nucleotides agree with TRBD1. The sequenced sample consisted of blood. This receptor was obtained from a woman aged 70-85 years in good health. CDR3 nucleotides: TGTGCCAGCAGCGATAAATATGGACAGGGAAGTTGGGTCGAGACCCAGTACTTC. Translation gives CASSDKYGQGSWVETQYF.